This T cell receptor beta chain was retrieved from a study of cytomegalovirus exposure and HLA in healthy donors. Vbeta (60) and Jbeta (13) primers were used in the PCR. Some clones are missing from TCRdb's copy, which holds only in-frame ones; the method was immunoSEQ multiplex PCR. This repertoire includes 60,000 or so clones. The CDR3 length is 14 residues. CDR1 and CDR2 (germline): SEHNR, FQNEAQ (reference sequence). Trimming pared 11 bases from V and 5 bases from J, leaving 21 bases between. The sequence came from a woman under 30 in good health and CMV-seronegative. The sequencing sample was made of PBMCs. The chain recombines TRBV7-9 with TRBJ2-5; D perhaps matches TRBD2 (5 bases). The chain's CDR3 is CAGSGRMGSETQYF. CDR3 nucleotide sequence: TGTGCCGGGAGTGGGCGGATGGGTTCGGAGACCCAGTACTTC.